Below, 13 T cell receptor beta chains from the same sample are listed, as sequenced in a study of T-cell memory formation after mild COVID-19. From the 5' RACE reads, TCRdb called clonotypes with MiXCR, one entry per CDR3 protein. The sample has some 350,000 distinct CDR3 sequences; 13% are singletons. Sequencing was carried out using PBMCs or a T cell subset sorted from them (not recorded which). Source of these receptors: a man aged 18 to 35 who had mild COVID-19 (a few samples of this study predate the infection). Cell type and time point are not known.

This clonotype was found a few times. The CDR3 DNA reads as TGTGCCAGCAGCTCCCTGGGGAGTGGGGCTGGCTACACCTTC. This codes for CASSSLGSGAGYTF. The chain couples TRBV7-3 to TRBJ1-2, with D possibly being TRBD1 (5 bases). The germline gives CDR1 SGHTA, CDR2 FQGTGA. V was cut by 4 bases and J by 7 bases, with 16 bases left in between. This CDR3 comprises 14 residues. The variable domain in full, with the rest retrieved from reference TRBV7-3 and TRBJ1-2, is GAGVSQTPSNKVTEKGKYVELRCDPISGHTALYWYRQSLGQGPEFLIYFQGTGAADDSGLPNDRFFAVRPEGSVSTLKIQRTERGDSAVYLCASSSLGSGAGYTFGSGTRLTVV.

This clonotype was counted at least ten times. CDR3 DNA sequence: TGCGCCAGCAGTCCAGTACCGCTGTCCTACGAGCAGTACGTC. Amino acids: CASSPVPLSYEQYV. This chain uses TRBV4-1 with TRBJ2-7; no clear D. CDR1 is MGHRA, CDR2 YSYEKL, per germline. This CDR3 comprises 14 residues. V was pared by 6 bases and J by 1 base, with 13 bases between.

V gene TRBV4-1 combines with J gene TRBJ2-1; 9 bases match TRBD1. Germline V gene sequence: CDR1 MGHRA, CDR2 YSYEKL. CDR3 length: 16 amino acids. J lost 10 bases, V lost 4 bases, and 14 bases had no gene match. CDR3 loop: CASSPSAGTGRDEQFF. The CDR3 DNA is TGCGCCAGCAGCCCCTCGGCCGGGACAGGGAGGGACGAGCAGTTCTTC.

The chain recombines TRBV7-9 with TRBJ1-3, with a tentative D call TRBD1 (6 bases). The germline V gene encodes CDR1 SEHNR and CDR2 FQNEAQ (reference sequence). The CDR3 consists of 16 residues. Trimming shortened V by 0 bases and J by 1 base, and 10 bases separated the two germline ends. CDR3 sequence (DNA): TGTGCCAGCAGCTTAGCGATACAGGGTTCTGGAAACACCATATATTTT. Amino acid sequence: CASSLAIQGSGNTIYF.

As to this clonotype: At one end the junction does not follow the germline gene, possibly because of a read error. The rearrangement links TRBV6-1 to TRBJ1-5; a possible D gene is TRBD1 (5 bases). The CDR3 extends over 14 amino acids. The V gene's germline CDR1 is MNHNS and CDR2 SASEGT. CDR3 region: CASSEVGRGQTQHF. The CDR3 nucleotides read TGTGCCAGCAGTGAAGTGGGAAGGGGTCAGACCCAGCATTTT.

This clonotype appeared a few times. This chain connects TRBV19 to TRBJ1-2; D unclear. Germline CDR1 reads LNHDA; CDR2 reads SQIVND (reference sequence). V dropped 5 bases and J dropped 5 bases, with 9 bases sitting between them. The CDR3 covers 12 residues. The CDR3 protein is CASSVDLYGYTF. The CDR3 DNA is TGTGCCAGTAGTGTCGACTTGTATGGCTACACCTTC.

This clonotype was found many times. The genes are TRBV7-2 and TRBJ1-1; no firm D call. Germline CDR1 reads SGHTA; CDR2 reads FQGNSA. The V and J ends lost 4 bases and 5 bases respectively, with 14 bases between them. The CDR3 spans 14 residues. DNA for the CDR3: TGTGCCAGCAGCTCCGCAGCCGGGCGGACTGAAGCTTTCTTT. The encoded protein is CASSSAAGRTEAFF.

The V gene is TRBV4-1, the J gene TRBJ2-7; D is unresolved. V lost 1 base to trimming and J lost 0 bases, with 7 bases between them. The CDR3 sequence is 14 residues long. Germline CDR1 is MGHRA and CDR2 is YSYEKL. DNA for the CDR3: TGCGCCAGCAGCCAAGGGGTATTCTCCTACGAGCAGTACGTC. This translates into CASSQGVFSYEQYV.

This clonotype has only a few counts. The chain has TRBV20-1 and TRBJ1-1; D unresolved. The germline V gene has CDR1 DFQATT and CDR2 SNEGSKA (reference sequence). This CDR3 contains 17 residues. V was cut by 4 bases and J by 0 bases, with 21 bases left in between. In DNA, the CDR3 is TGCAGTGCTATTGGTCGTGGAACGCCCTGGATGAACACTGAAGCTTTCTTT. This gives the protein CSAIGRGTPWMNTEAFF.

The chain recombines TRBV6-5 with TRBJ2-5; D is perhaps TRBD1 (6 bases). V was clipped by 2 bases and J by 1 base, with 14 bases between them. The germline CDR1 and CDR2 sequences are MNHEY and SVGAGI. This CDR3 comprises 16 residues. The CDR3: CASSYSLGTLQETQYF. The CDR3 DNA follows: TGTGCCAGCAGTTACAGTTTGGGGACACTCCAAGAGACCCAGTACTTC.

The genes are TRBV4-1 and TRBJ1-1, with D perhaps matching TRBD1 (6 bases). The CDR3 has 13 residues. The germline V gene encodes CDR1 MGHRA and CDR2 YSYEKL. V shed 1 base and J shed 8 bases, with 11 bases lying between them. In nucleotides, the CDR3 is TGCGCCAGCAGCCAAGCCCAGGGGCCCGAAGCTTTCTTT. This sequence encodes CASSQAQGPEAFF.

This clonotype was observed a few times. The rearrangement joins TRBV18 to TRBJ1-6, with 11 nucleotides matching TRBD1. CDR3 size: 17 residues. V lost 0 bases and J lost 15; bases outside the gene matches: 13. From germline, CDR1 is KGHSH and CDR2 LQKENI. The CDR3 protein is CASSPPGDRGSRTNLHF. The CDR3 region has the DNA TGTGCCAGCTCACCACCCGGGGACAGGGGGTCAAGGACGAACCTCCACTTT.

The rearrangement uses TRBV5-1 and TRBJ1-2, with a weak D call TRBD1 (6 bases). Germline values: CDR1 SGHRS, CDR2 YFSETQ. The CDR3 runs to 14 residues. The V end lost 0 bases, the J end lost 4 bases, and 10 bases lay between the germline ends. This CDR3 is CASSLAGDSYGYTF. The CDR3 coding sequence is TGCGCCAGCAGCTTGGCAGGGGATAGCTATGGCTACACCTTC.